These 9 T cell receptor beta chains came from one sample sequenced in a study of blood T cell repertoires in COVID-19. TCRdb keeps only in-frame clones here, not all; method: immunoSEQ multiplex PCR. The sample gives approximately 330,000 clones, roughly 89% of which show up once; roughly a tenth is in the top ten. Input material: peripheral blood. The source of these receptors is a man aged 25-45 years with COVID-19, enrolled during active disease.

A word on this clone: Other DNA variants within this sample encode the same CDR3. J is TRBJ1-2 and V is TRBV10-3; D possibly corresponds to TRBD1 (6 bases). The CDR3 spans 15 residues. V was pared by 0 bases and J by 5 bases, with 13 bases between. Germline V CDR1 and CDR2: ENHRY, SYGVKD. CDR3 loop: CAISESGGAAYGYTF. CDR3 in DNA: TGTGCCATCAGTGAGTCGGGGGGGGCGGCTTATGGCTACACCTTC.

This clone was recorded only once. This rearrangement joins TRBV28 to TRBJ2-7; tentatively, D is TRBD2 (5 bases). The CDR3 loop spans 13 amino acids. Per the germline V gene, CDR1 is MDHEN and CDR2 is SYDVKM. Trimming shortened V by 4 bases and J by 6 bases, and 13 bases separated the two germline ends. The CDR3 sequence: CASSSPWGAEQYF. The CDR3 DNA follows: TGTGCCAGCAGTTCTCCTTGGGGAGCCGAGCAGTACTTC.

DNA for the CDR3: TGCGCCAGCAGCTGGGGACAGGGGCTTGGCTACACCTTC. This codes for CASSWGQGLGYTF. The chain is built from TRBV5-1 and TRBJ1-2; 10 bases fit TRBD1. Germline-derived CDR1 and CDR2 are SGHRS and YFSETQ. The CDR3 sequence is 13 residues long. Trimming at V came to 3 bases and at J to 7 bases, leaving 3 bases not matched to a gene.

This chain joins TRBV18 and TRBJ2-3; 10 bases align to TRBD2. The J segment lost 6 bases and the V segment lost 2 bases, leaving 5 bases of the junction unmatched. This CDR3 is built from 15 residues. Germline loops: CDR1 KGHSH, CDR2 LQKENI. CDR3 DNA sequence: TGTGCCAGCTCACCAGCTAGCGGGAGCTCGGATACGCAGTATTTT. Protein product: CASSPASGSSDTQYF.

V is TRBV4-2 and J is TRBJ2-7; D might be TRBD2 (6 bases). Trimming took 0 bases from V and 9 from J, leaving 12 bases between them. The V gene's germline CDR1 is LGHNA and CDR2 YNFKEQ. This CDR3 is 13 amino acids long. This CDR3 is CASSQDGGFGQYF. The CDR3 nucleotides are TGTGCCAGCAGCCAAGATGGGGGGTTCGGGCAGTACTTC.

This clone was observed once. The chain's CDR3 is CASSSPDGGNEKLFF. The CDR3 DNA is TGCGCCAGCAGCTCCCCGGACGGAGGCAATGAAAAACTGTTTTTT. The chain links TRBV5-1 to TRBJ1-4; D uncertain. Germline V gene lookup returns CDR1 SGHRS and CDR2 YFSETQ. Deletions cut 3 bases from V and 5 bases from J, with 14 bases between. The CDR3 extends over 15 amino acids. The full variable domain, rest sourced from reference TRBV5-1 and TRBJ1-4, is KAGVTQTPRYLIKTRGQQVTLSCSPISGHRSVSWYQQTPGQGLQFLFEYFSETQRNKGNFPGRFSGRQFSNSRSEMNVSTLELGDSALYLCASSSPDGGNEKLFFGSGTQLSVL.

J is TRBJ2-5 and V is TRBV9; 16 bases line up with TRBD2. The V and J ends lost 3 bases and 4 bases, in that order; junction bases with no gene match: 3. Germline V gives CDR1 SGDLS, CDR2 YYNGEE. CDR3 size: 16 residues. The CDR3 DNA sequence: TGTGCCAGCAGCGCGGGACTAGCGGGAGGGCGAGAGACCCAGTACTTC. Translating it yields CASSAGLAGGRETQYF.

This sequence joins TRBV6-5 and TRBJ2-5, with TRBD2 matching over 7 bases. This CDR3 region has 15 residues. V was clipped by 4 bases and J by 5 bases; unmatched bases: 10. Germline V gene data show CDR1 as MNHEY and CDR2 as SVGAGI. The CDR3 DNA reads TGTGCCAGCAGTTCGGGACTACTAGACCCCGAGACCCAGTACTTC. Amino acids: CASSSGLLDPETQYF.

CDR3 DNA sequence: TGTGCCAGCAGCTTGGAACTAGCGGGAGGCGAGCAGTTCTTC. Amino acids: CASSLELAGGEQFF. The chain couples TRBV11-3 to TRBJ2-1, with 12 bases identical to TRBD2. Losses at the gene ends were 3 bases for V and 10 bases for J; bases not matched to a gene: 4. This CDR3 spans 14 amino acids. Germline CDR1 reads SGHNT; CDR2 reads YENEEA.